One and the same sample provided the 32 T cell receptor beta chains below, sequenced in a study of beta chain features in type 1 diabetes. TCRB transcripts that were expressed got sequenced, as all of the isolated RNA had been reverse transcribed. The data were produced by immunoSEQ multiplex PCR, yet TCRdb's version contains in-frame clones alone and is incomplete. The repertoire holds under 300,000 clones, with about 15% as singletons. Their antigen targets remain unknown. Regarding the study as a whole: Moderate yet significant TCRB CDR3 shortening was seen in Type 1 diabetes patients in all four CD4+ subsets.

The sample consisted of naive CD4+ T cells from blood. The origin of the receptors is a man aged 25 to 45 with type 1 diabetes.

The chain uses TRBV6-5 and TRBJ2-1; D gene unclear. The ends were cut back, 5 bases at V and 7 bases at J, with 15 bases in the middle. Germline V CDR1 and CDR2: MNHEY, SVGAGI. The CDR3 consists of 14 residues. The CDR3: CASSTEPINNEQFF. CDR3 DNA: TGTGCCAGCAGTACCGAGCCTATTAATAATGAGCAGTTCTTC.

The chain uses TRBV6-5 and TRBJ1-1, with 7 bases identical to TRBD1. V trimming: 5 bases; J trimming: 1 base; junction bases outside the gene matches: 4. The germline V gene encodes CDR1 MNHEY and CDR2 SVGAGI. The CDR3 is 14 amino acids. The CDR3 sequence: CASSVYRGNTEAFF. DNA for the CDR3: TGTGCCAGCAGTGTCTACAGGGGGAACACTGAAGCTTTCTTT.

V is TRBV11-2 and J is TRBJ1-2, with 9 bases aligning to TRBD1. Germline-derived CDR1 and CDR2 are SGHAT and FQNNGV. The CDR3 length is 16 residues. V was pared by 1 base and J by 2 bases, with 5 bases of the junction left unmatched. CDR3 coding DNA: TGTGCCAGCAGCTTAGCGGGACAGGGCTCCAACTATGGCTACACCTTC. Its translation is CASSLAGQGSNYGYTF.

This chain joins TRBV5-4 and TRBJ2-7; 11 nucleotides agree with TRBD2. Trimming at V came to 3 bases and at J to 3 bases, leaving 8 bases not matched to a gene. CDR3 length: 16 residues. Germline V lookup: CDR1 SGHNT, CDR2 YYREEE (reference sequence). CDR3 protein: CASSWGGTSGDYEQYF. In nucleotides, the CDR3 is TGTGCCAGCAGCTGGGGCGGGACTAGCGGCGACTACGAGCAGTACTTC.

The rearrangement uses TRBV30 and TRBJ2-7, with 8 bases aligning to TRBD1. Looked up from germline, CDR1 is GTSNPN and CDR2 is SVGIG (reference sequence). V lost 0 bases and J lost 4; bases outside the gene matches: 11. This CDR3 is 16 amino acids long. The CDR3 region is CAWSVVGTGQRYEQYF. CDR3 DNA: TGTGCCTGGAGTGTAGTAGGGACAGGTCAGAGGTACGAGCAGTACTTC.

The gene calls are TRBV6-6 and TRBJ2-5; a weak D match, TRBD1 (6 bases). CDR1 is MNHNY and CDR2 is SVGAGI in the germline V gene (reference sequence). The V end lost 2 bases, the J end lost 2 bases, and 15 bases lay between the germline ends. This CDR3 has 16 residues. The CDR3 reads CASSYPRTDLQETQYF. The CDR3 nucleotides are TGTGCCAGCAGTTACCCGCGGACAGACCTTCAAGAGACCCAGTACTTC.

The CDR3 region has the DNA TGTGCCAGCAGCTTAGCCAACTCCTACGAGCAGTACTTC. Protein: CASSLANSYEQYF. This chain uses TRBV7-9 with TRBJ2-7; no firm D call. This CDR3 spans 13 amino acids. Deletions cut 0 bases from V and 0 bases from J, with 3 bases between. The V gene's germline CDR1 is SEHNR and CDR2 FQNEAQ (reference sequence).

The genes are TRBV29-1 and TRBJ2-1; 14 positions agree with TRBD2. This CDR3 has 17 residues. Trimming at V came to 3 bases and at J to 7 bases, leaving 11 bases not matched to a gene. Germline V gives CDR1 SQVTM, CDR2 ANQGSEA. CDR3 in amino acids: CSVEGSGTSGSWNEQFF. CDR3 sequence (DNA): TGCAGCGTTGAGGGCTCCGGGACTAGCGGGAGTTGGAATGAGCAGTTCTTC.

The V call is TRBV11-2, the J call TRBJ2-5; D not resolved. The V and J ends lost 4 bases and 4 bases respectively, with 13 bases between them. Germline CDR1 SGHAT, CDR2 FQNNGV. There are 14 residues in the CDR3. DNA of the CDR3: TGTGCCAGCAGCTCAGGCCTAATACGAGAGACCCAGTACTTC. Amino acids: CASSSGLIRETQYF.

This clone was detected only a few times. This rearrangement joins TRBV2 to TRBJ2-5, with 11 bases matching TRBD2. There are 15 residues in the CDR3. The germline V gene has CDR1 SNHLY and CDR2 FYNNEI. V gave up 7 bases and J gave up 3 bases; unmatched junction bases: 7. The CDR3 loop reads CASIGLTSGKETQYF. CDR3 DNA: TGTGCCAGCATCGGTCTGACTAGCGGGAAAGAGACCCAGTACTTC. Filled out from reference TRBV2 and TRBJ2-5, the complete variable domain reads EPEVTQTPSHQVTQMGQEVILRCVPISNHLYFYWYRQILGQKVEFLVSFYNNEISEKSEIFDDQFSVERPDGSNFTLKIRSTKLEDSAMYFCASIGLTSGKETQYFGPGTRLLVL.

This clone came up a few times. The V and J genes are TRBV7-9 and TRBJ1-2, with 11 bases fitting TRBD1. Germline loops: CDR1 SEHNR, CDR2 FQNEAQ (reference sequence). The CDR3 is made up of 14 amino acids. The trim removed 5 bases at V and 8 bases at J, leaving 7 bases unmatched. The chain's CDR3 is CASSPPGQGVGYTF. The CDR3 region has the DNA TGTGCCAGCAGCCCACCGGGACAGGGGGTCGGCTACACCTTC. Supplemented by reference TRBV7-9 and TRBJ1-2, the full variable domain reads DTGVSQNPRHKITKRGQNVTFRCDPISEHNRLYWYRQTLGQGPEFLTYFQNEAQLEKSRLLSDRFSAERPKGSFSTLEIQRTEQGDSAMYLCASSPPGQGVGYTFGSGTRLTVV.

This rearrangement joins TRBV4-1 to TRBJ2-2; TRBD2 agrees at 7 bases. J gave up 5 bases and V 0 bases, and 12 bases lay outside the gene matches. CDR1 and CDR2 from the germline V gene are MGHRA and YSYEKL. The CDR3 loop spans 18 amino acids. Written as DNA, the CDR3 is TGCGCCAGCAGCCAAGATTCGGAGGCGGCGGGGGTTACCGGGGAGCTGTTTTTT. Its protein product is CASSQDSEAAGVTGELFF.

The V gene is TRBV9, the J gene TRBJ2-5, with 11 bases fitting TRBD1. V lost 0 bases and J lost 4; bases outside the gene matches: 2. In germline, CDR1 is SGDLS, CDR2 YYNGEE. The CDR3 sequence is 15 residues long. The CDR3 DNA sequence: TGTGCCAGCAGCGTAGCCGGGACAGGGGGAGAGACCCAGTACTTC. This translates into CASSVAGTGGETQYF.

This chain links TRBV30 with TRBJ2-1; D gene uncertain. Trimming took 4 bases from V and 2 from J, leaving 6 bases between them. This CDR3 comprises 12 residues. Per the germline V gene, CDR1 is GTSNPN and CDR2 is SVGIG (reference sequence). The CDR3, as DNA: TGTGCCTGGACCCCAGCCTACAATGAGCAGTTCTTC. It specifies CAWTPAYNEQFF.

In this sample, this clone turned up a few times. The chain combines TRBV5-1 with TRBJ2-5, with D tentatively TRBD2 (6 bases). The CDR3 covers 13 residues. V lost 1 base, J lost 5 bases, and 9 bases lay in between. Germline V gives CDR1 SGHRS, CDR2 YFSETQ. Here the CDR3 DNA reads TGCGCCAGCAGCTTGCGGGGGATGGAGACCCAGTACTTC. As protein: CASSLRGMETQYF.

The rearrangement uses TRBV29-1 and TRBJ1-2, with a tentative D call TRBD1 (5 bases). The CDR3 is 12 residues long. The germline V gene has CDR1 SQVTM and CDR2 ANQGSEA. V lost 7 bases to trimming and J lost 6 bases, with 15 bases between them. The CDR3: CSAGTPGDGYTF. CDR3 nucleotides: TGCAGCGCCGGGACCCCGGGAGATGGCTACACCTTC.

The table lists this clone with a few counts. This chain joins TRBV6-5 and TRBJ2-3, with 8 bases matching TRBD1. The CDR3 extends over 15 amino acids. CDR1 and CDR2 from the germline V gene are MNHEY and SVGAGI. Trimming removed 6 bases from V and 4 bases from J; junction bases left unmatched: 9. CDR3 protein: CASRNDRGGPDTQYF. Here the CDR3 DNA reads TGTGCCAGCAGAAACGACAGGGGAGGCCCAGATACGCAGTATTTT.

The rearrangement joins TRBV30 to TRBJ1-5; TRBD1 aligns across 9 bases. This CDR3 contains 14 residues. CDR1 is GTSNPN, CDR2 SVGIG, per germline (reference sequence). Germline trimming cut 5 bases from V and 4 bases from J; bases unmatched to any gene: 6. CDR3: CAWSRDRVNQPQHF. The CDR3 DNA reads as TGTGCCTGGTCACGGGACAGGGTGAATCAGCCCCAGCATTTT.

This clone was detected a few times. This chain uses TRBV19 with TRBJ2-7; TRBD2 agrees at 7 bases. The CDR3 extends over 14 amino acids. Germline V gene lookup returns CDR1 LNHDA and CDR2 SQIVND (reference sequence). Trimming cost V 5 bases and J 4 bases; bases outside gene matches: 8. This CDR3 reads CASSRGQGGYEQYF. The CDR3 DNA is TGTGCCAGTAGTCGCGGGCAGGGAGGGTACGAGCAGTACTTC.

The rearrangement links TRBV5-1 to TRBJ2-3; 10 nucleotides match TRBD2. Germline V CDR1 and CDR2: SGHRS, YFSETQ. The CDR3 consists of 16 residues. With V trimmed by 2 bases and J by 6 bases, 9 bases remained unmatched. The CDR3 reads CASSFSGRTTRDTQYF. CDR3 in DNA: TGCGCCAGCAGCTTTAGCGGGAGGACCACTCGGGATACGCAGTATTTT. The full variable domain, in which reference TRBV5-1 and TRBJ2-3 provide the parts outside the CDR3, is KAGVTQTPRYLIKTRGQQVTLSCSPISGHRSVSWYQQTPGQGLQFLFEYFSETQRNKGNFPGRFSGRQFSNSRSEMNVSTLELGDSALYLCASSFSGRTTRDTQYFGPGTRLTVL.

This clone was seen more than once but under ten times. J is TRBJ2-7 and V is TRBV5-4; D is uncertain. V was cut by 0 bases and J by 7 bases, with 5 bases left in between. CDR3 size: 11 residues. Per the germline V gene, CDR1 is SGHNT and CDR2 is YYREEE (reference sequence). The CDR3 reads CASSLAGEQYF. The CDR3 DNA sequence: TGTGCCAGCAGCTTGGCCGGGGAGCAGTACTTC.

This rearrangement joins TRBV6-5 to TRBJ1-2; 8 bases are shared with TRBD1. CDR1 and CDR2 (germline): MNHEY, SVGAGI. This CDR3 has 15 residues. V gave up 0 bases and J gave up 1 base; unmatched junction bases: 1. The CDR3 DNA reads TGTGCCAGCAGTTACTCGACAGGGGATAACTATGGCTACACCTTC. Translation: CASSYSTGDNYGYTF.

The genes are TRBV14 and TRBJ2-1, with TRBD2 identical over 9 bases. CDR1 and CDR2 from the germline V gene are SGHDN and FVKESK. J lost 0 bases, V lost 2 bases, and 2 bases had no gene match. The CDR3 consists of 16 residues. CDR3 protein: CASSQNSGSSYNEQFF. In nucleotides, the CDR3 is TGTGCCAGCAGCCAAAATAGCGGGAGCTCCTACAATGAGCAGTTCTTC.

The chain recombines TRBV30 with TRBJ1-2, with D tentatively TRBD1 (6 bases). Germline loops: CDR1 GTSNPN, CDR2 SVGIG (reference sequence). The CDR3 is 14 amino acids. V was trimmed by 0 bases and J by 2 bases, leaving 10 bases between them. The CDR3 protein is CAWSVWTANYGYTF. Written as DNA, the CDR3 is TGTGCCTGGAGTGTGTGGACAGCCAACTATGGCTACACCTTC.

The chain couples TRBV5-1 to TRBJ2-1; 7 nucleotides line up with TRBD1. After removal of 3 bases from V and 7 bases from J, the junction contained 10 bases not matched to a gene. Germline V lookup: CDR1 SGHRS, CDR2 YFSETQ. The CDR3 extends over 15 amino acids. CDR3 nucleotide sequence: TGCGCCAGCAGCTGGGCCGACAGGGAAGGTAATGAGCAGTTCTTC. It is translated as CASSWADREGNEQFF. Combining the CDR3 with reference TRBV5-1 and TRBJ2-1 gives the whole variable domain KAGVTQTPRYLIKTRGQQVTLSCSPISGHRSVSWYQQTPGQGLQFLFEYFSETQRNKGNFPGRFSGRQFSNSRSEMNVSTLELGDSALYLCASSWADREGNEQFFGPGTRLTVL.

The chain joins TRBV12-5 to TRBJ1-1; a weak D match, TRBD1 (6 bases). The germline gives CDR1 LGHNT, CDR2 FRNRAP. This CDR3 has 14 amino acids. V lost 1 base, J lost 0 bases, and 6 bases lay in between. The CDR3 nucleotides read TGTGCTAGTGGTTTGGGACAGGTGAACACTGAAGCTTTCTTT. Protein product: CASGLGQVNTEAFF. The full variable domain, in which reference TRBV12-5 and TRBJ1-1 provide the parts outside the CDR3, is DARVTQTPRHKVTEMGQEVTMRCQPILGHNTVFWYRQTMMQGLELLAYFRNRAPLDDSGMPKDRFSAEMPDATLATLKIQPSEPRDSAVYFCASGLGQVNTEAFFGQGTRLTVV.

The CDR3 DNA follows: TGTGCCAGCAGCCGTGGGAGCCTAGCGGGGACTTTCCGGGAGACCCAGTACTTC. Its translation is CASSRGSLAGTFRETQYF. This chain uses TRBV7-9 with TRBJ2-5; 9 positions agree with TRBD2. The CDR3 sequence is 18 residues long. After removal of 5 bases from V and 5 bases from J, the junction contained 18 bases not matched to a gene. The germline gives CDR1 SEHNR, CDR2 FQNEAQ (reference sequence).

This chain links TRBV19 with TRBJ1-1; D is possibly TRBD1 (6 bases). Trimming cost V 1 base and J 7 bases, with 16 bases left between them. The CDR3 sequence is 15 residues long. Germline V CDR1 and CDR2: LNHDA, SQIVND (reference sequence). This chain's CDR3 is CASSIVGAAASEAFF. In DNA form, the CDR3 reads TGTGCCAGTAGTATAGTGGGGGCGGCAGCAAGTGAAGCTTTCTTT.

This clone was counted only a few times. The rearrangement uses TRBV6-4 and TRBJ1-2, with D perhaps TRBD1 (6 bases). The germline V gene has CDR1 MRHNA and CDR2 SNTAGT. Deletions cut 0 bases from V and 9 bases from J, with 14 bases between. This CDR3 comprises 14 residues. For the CDR3, the DNA is TGTGCCAGCAGTGACTCGTACAGGGAGGGGAGCTACACCTTC. Residues: CASSDSYREGSYTF.

The genes are TRBV6-5 and TRBJ2-7; 11 bases agree with TRBD1. The ends lost 2 bases at V and 2 bases at J; junction bases unmatched: 5. The CDR3 has 16 amino acids. In germline, CDR1 is MNHEY, CDR2 SVGAGI. CDR3 sequence (DNA): TGTGCCAGCAGTTACGGGGCGGGACAGGGGGCCTACGAGCAGTACTTC. Translated, it gives CASSYGAGQGAYEQYF.

This clone was observed a few times. The chain couples TRBV5-1 to TRBJ2-1; 11 bases map to TRBD1. V lost 4 bases to trimming and J lost 6 bases; unmatched junction nucleotides: 6. CDR3 length: 15 residues. Germline CDR1 reads SGHRS; CDR2 reads YFSETQ. As DNA, the CDR3 is TGCGCCAGCAGCGATCCGGGGACAGGGGGCAATGAGCAGTTCTTC. Protein sequence: CASSDPGTGGNEQFF.

DNA for the CDR3: TGTGCCAGCTTCGCCCGACATGGGAACACTGAAGCTTTCTTT. Translation gives CASFARHGNTEAFF. This sequence joins TRBV5-6 and TRBJ1-1; the D is unclear. Deletions cut 7 bases from V and 1 base from J, with 14 bases between. Germline CDR1 reads SGHDT; CDR2 reads YYEEEE. The CDR3 loop spans 14 amino acids.